The 14 T cell receptor beta chains given below trace back to one sample, sequenced in a study of control samples from healthy donors and cancer patients. Data came from immunoSEQ multiplex PCR; TCRdb stores just in-frame clones and leaves some out. The data contain more than 35,000 clones, around 82% of them singletons. Material for sequencing was PBMCs. These receptors were collected from a woman in her sixties or seventies with lung cancer.

V gene TRBV7-3 combines with J gene TRBJ1-1; 7 nucleotides agree with TRBD1. The CDR3 covers 13 residues. The V gene's germline CDR1 is SGHTA and CDR2 FQGTGA. V was pared by 1 base and J by 11 bases, with 7 bases of the junction left unmatched. The CDR3, as DNA: TGTGCCAGCAGCTTAAATGCAAGGGGGCGTGCTTTCTTT. Translated, it gives CASSLNARGRAFF.

Concerning this clone: The junction departs from the called germline gene at one end, perhaps through a read error. The chain has TRBV19 and TRBJ2-1; D could derive from TRBD1 or TRBD2 (5 bases each). The CDR3 extends over 15 amino acids. Looked up from germline, CDR1 is LNHDA and CDR2 is SQIVND (reference sequence). CDR3 DNA sequence: TGTGCCAGTAGTATTCTGAGGGGCTCCTACAATGGGCAGTTCTTC. The encoded protein is CASSILRGSYNGQFF.

The chain carries TRBV5-1 and TRBJ1-1; 8 bases match TRBD1. Germline values: CDR1 SGHRS, CDR2 YFSETQ. This CDR3 is 17 amino acids long. Trimming removed 3 bases from V and 3 bases from J; junction bases left unmatched: 13. The DNA for the CDR3 is TGCGCCAGCAGCTGGGGAACAGGGGGATTGGTGGACACTGAAGCTTTCTTT. Protein product: CASSWGTGGLVDTEAFF.

This chain links TRBV6-5 with TRBJ1-2; D uncertain. V lost 5 bases and J 4 bases, leaving 14 bases between the germline ends. The V gene's germline CDR1 is MNHEY and CDR2 SVGAGI. This CDR3 contains 14 residues. This chain's CDR3 is CASSPLVGFYGYTF. CDR3 nucleotides: TGTGCCAGCAGTCCACTCGTGGGGTTCTATGGCTACACCTTC.

The CDR3 DNA reads TGTGCCAGCAGTGAATGGGGCAGGAAGGGGCAGCCCCAGCATTTT. It is translated as CASSEWGRKGQPQHF. The rearrangement joins TRBV2 to TRBJ1-5; a weak D match, TRBD1 (5 bases). Germline V lookup: CDR1 SNHLY, CDR2 FYNNEI. Trimming removed 2 bases from V and 7 bases from J, with 15 bases in between. The CDR3 is made up of 15 amino acids.

This chain links TRBV25-1 with TRBJ1-1; D is undetermined. V was trimmed by 5 bases and J by 3 bases, leaving 13 bases between them. This CDR3 has 14 amino acids. Germline CDR1 and CDR2: MGHDK and SYGVNS. Here the CDR3 DNA reads TGTGCCAGCAGTAGGACCGGGCGGGACACTGAAGCTTTCTTT. Translating gives CASSRTGRDTEAFF.

The rearrangement joins TRBV10-3 to TRBJ2-7, with D unclear. Germline V gives CDR1 ENHRY, CDR2 SYGVKD. The CDR3 is made up of 10 amino acids. Trimming stripped 8 bases from V and 8 bases from J, with 10 bases between. The CDR3 here is CAIGNTKQYF. In nucleotides, the CDR3 is TGTGCCATCGGCAACACGAAGCAGTACTTC.

This sequence joins TRBV11-2 and TRBJ2-2; D is uncertain. There are 12 residues in the CDR3. Per the germline V gene, CDR1 is SGHAT and CDR2 is FQNNGV. The ends were cut back, 1 base at V and 4 bases at J, with 1 base in the middle. The chain's CDR3 is CASSLGTGELFF. Written as DNA, the CDR3 is TGTGCCAGCAGCTTAGGCACCGGGGAGCTGTTTTTT.

The rearrangement joins TRBV9 to TRBJ2-5; D could derive from TRBD1 or TRBD2 (6 bases each). V was cut by 3 bases and J by 1 base, with 10 bases left in between. The CDR3 has 14 residues. Germline V gene lookup returns CDR1 SGDLS and CDR2 YYNGEE. Written as DNA, the CDR3 is TGTGCCAGCAGCGCGTCGGGGGCCCAAGAGACCCAGTACTTC. Its translation is CASSASGAQETQYF.

The rearrangement joins TRBV2 to TRBJ2-3; the D is unclear. Per the germline V gene, CDR1 is SNHLY and CDR2 is FYNNEI. This CDR3 has 12 residues. Trimming pared 7 bases from V and 3 bases from J, leaving 8 bases between. This CDR3 reads CASNMWTDTQYF. The CDR3 coding sequence is TGTGCCAGCAACATGTGGACAGATACGCAGTATTTT.

The chain links TRBV5-5 to TRBJ1-4; no reliable D call. This CDR3 is 15 amino acids long. The V end lost 7 bases, the J end lost 0 bases, and 13 bases lay between the germline ends. Germline V gene lookup returns CDR1 SGHKS and CDR2 YYEKEE (reference sequence). The CDR3 protein is CASYPGPTTNEKLFF. Here the CDR3 DNA reads TGTGCCAGCTACCCCGGGCCCACAACTAATGAAAAACTGTTTTTT.

Only one count was recorded for this clone. The chain uses TRBV11-1 and TRBJ1-4, with D tentatively TRBD1 (5 bases). The CDR3 runs to 16 residues. Germline V gene data show CDR1 as SGHAT and CDR2 as FQDESV (reference sequence). Trimming cost V 3 bases and J 3 bases, with 14 bases left between them. CDR3 protein: CASSLGGNTPNEKLFF. The CDR3 coding sequence is TGTGCCAGCAGCTTGGGGGGGAATACCCCTAATGAAAAACTGTTTTTT.

The chain is built from TRBV5-1 and TRBJ2-1; 8 positions agree with TRBD2. The CDR3 runs to 16 residues. With V trimmed by 0 bases and J by 5 bases, 7 bases remained unmatched. Germline loops: CDR1 SGHRS, CDR2 YFSETQ. The chain's CDR3 is CASSLGSGTSHNEQFF. DNA of the CDR3: TGCGCCAGCAGCTTGGGGTCGGGGACTAGTCACAATGAGCAGTTCTTC.

This rearrangement joins TRBV4-2 to TRBJ2-5; 7 positions match TRBD2. The trim removed 0 bases at V and 2 bases at J, leaving 3 bases unmatched. The CDR3 sequence is 15 residues long. Germline lookup yields CDR1 LGHNA and CDR2 YNFKEQ. The CDR3 loop reads CASSQDWTRQETQYF. The CDR3 DNA reads as TGTGCCAGCAGCCAAGATTGGACTAGACAAGAGACCCAGTACTTC.